One T cell receptor (beta chain) is described in this entry. This CDR3 region has 15 residues. Trimming took 5 bases from V and 7 from J; bases not matched to a gene: 10. Germline V gene data show CDR1 as LGHDT and CDR2 as YNNKEL (reference sequence). The data originate from a study of blood T cell repertoires in COVID-19. For the study at large: Samples taken during acute and convalescent COVID-19 were collected in the United States, Italy and Spain. T cells, B-cell-depleted T cells, or PBMCs supplied cDNA or gDNA.

The authors' processing: Nucleated cell number was recorded as an estimate derived from reference gene primer amplification. The method was immunoSEQ multiplex PCR; TCRdb's version includes in-frame clones alone and lacks a portion of them. D and trimming were read from the DNA, whereas the V and J calls and clone size are those reported in that table. The sample holds 150,000 to 200,000 clones, roughly four fifths seen once. V gene TRBV3-1 (or the pseudogene TRBV3-2) combines with J gene TRBJ1-4; TRBD1 matches 7 bases. The TCR sequence derives from a woman under 40 with acute or convalescent COVID-19. The sequenced sample was peripheral blood. The CDR3 reads CASSSRTGRGEKLFF. Here the CDR3 DNA reads TGTGCCAGCAGCTCCAGGACAGGTCGGGGTGAAAAACTGTTTTTT.